Listed below are T cell receptor beta chains from one sample, sequenced in a study of blood T cells in healthy people across ages. Via MiXCR, TCRdb re-called the 5' RACE reads, giving one row per CDR3 protein. This repertoire shows around 870,000 distinct CDR3 sequences, 25% to 30% found once; its top ten account for roughly a sixth. The sequenced material came from blood. The receptors derive from a woman older than 75 in good health. The CDR3 runs from the conserved cysteine through the conserved F or W. D genes are given only for firm matches. Size values are once, few and many counts, or a class for expanded clones, and some rows have none.

d_call: .
v_call: TRBV4-1
j_call: TRBJ2-7
clone_size: .
cdr3_aa: CASSQREAGGNEQYF
cdr3_nt: TGCGCCAGCAGCCAGAGGGAGGCAGGGGGGAACGAGCAGTACTTC

d_call: .
v_call: TRBV7-2
j_call: TRBJ1-1
clone_size: many
cdr3_aa: CASSSRLTGVNTEAFF
cdr3_nt: TGTGCCAGCAGCTCCCGACTGACAGGCGTGAACACTGAAGCTTTCTTT

d_call: .
v_call: TRBV12-3/TRBV12-4
j_call: TRBJ2-2
clone_size: .
cdr3_aa: CASSLLGGAGELFF
cdr3_nt: TGTGCCAGCAGTTTACTGGGTGGCGCGGGGGAGCTGTTTTTT

d_call: TRBD2
v_call: TRBV6-2/TRBV6-3
j_call: TRBJ2-7
clone_size: many
cdr3_aa: CASSSPSGAVYEQYF
cdr3_nt: TGTGCCAGCAGTTCCCCTAGCGGGGCCGTCTACGAGCAGTACTTC

d_call: .
v_call: TRBV6-1
j_call: TRBJ2-3
clone_size: few
cdr3_aa: CASSEWRDTQYF
cdr3_nt: TGTGCCAGCAGTGAATGGAGGGATACGCAGTATTTT

d_call: .
v_call: TRBV28
j_call: TRBJ2-3
clone_size: .
cdr3_aa: CASTPGGASTDTQYF
cdr3_nt: TGTGCCAGCACCCCAGGGGGGGCGAGCACAGATACGCAGTATTTT

d_call: .
v_call: TRBV2
j_call: TRBJ2-3
clone_size: .
cdr3_aa: CASMPITDTQYF
cdr3_nt: TGTGCCAGCATGCCCATCACAGATACGCAGTATTTT

d_call: .
v_call: TRBV6-1
j_call: TRBJ2-3
clone_size: many
cdr3_aa: CASTLGGGITDTQYF
cdr3_nt: TGTGCCAGCACCTTGGGGGGCGGAATCACAGATACGCAGTATTTT

d_call: TRBD1
v_call: TRBV7-2
j_call: TRBJ1-2
clone_size: few
cdr3_aa: CASSNPGGYGYTF
cdr3_nt: TGTGCCAGCAGCAACCCAGGGGGCTATGGCTACACCTTC

d_call: TRBD2
v_call: TRBV19
j_call: TRBJ2-1
clone_size: .
cdr3_aa: CASSIKTSGVIYNEQFF
cdr3_nt: TGTGCCAGTAGCATAAAGACGAGCGGGGTGATCTACAATGAGCAGTTCTTC

d_call: .
v_call: TRBV6-2/TRBV6-3
j_call: TRBJ1-1
clone_size: .
cdr3_aa: CASSYMGSPRKAFF
cdr3_nt: TGTGCCAGCAGTTACATGGGGAGTCCGCGTAAAGCTTTCTTT

d_call: TRBD1
v_call: TRBV7-9
j_call: TRBJ2-5
clone_size: .
cdr3_aa: CASSTLVGGTGGETQYF
cdr3_nt: TGTGCCAGCAGCACTTTAGTCGGCGGGACAGGTGGTGAGACCCAGTACTTC

d_call: .
v_call: TRBV5-1
j_call: TRBJ2-2
clone_size: .
cdr3_aa: CASSLRPTGELFF
cdr3_nt: TGCGCCAGCAGCTTGAGACCCACCGGGGAGCTGTTTTTT

d_call: .
v_call: TRBV12-3/TRBV12-4
j_call: TRBJ2-2
clone_size: few
cdr3_aa: CASSFGGPGTGELFF
cdr3_nt: TGTGCCAGCAGTTTCGGGGGGCCGGGAACCGGGGAGCTGTTTTTT